A selection of T cell receptor beta chains follows, all from one sample in a study of response to subunit inactivated influenza vaccine. TCRdb recomputed calls from the RT-PCR reads with MiXCR, one row per CDR3 protein. The sample gives roughly 190,000 distinct CDR3 sequences, approximately 12% of which show up once; 25% to 30% is in the top ten. These data also formed part of another study, on T cells expressing NK-cell markers.

Source: CD8+ T cells sorted from PBMCs, taken about 11 days after vaccination. Receptors were obtained from a man aged 50 to 59 who received an inactivated influenza vaccine. CDR3s include the opening cysteine and the closing phenylalanine or tryptophan. Each record gives: V gene, J gene, D gene, clone size, CDR3 DNA, CDR3 protein. D genes are given only for firm matches. Rows may omit the clone size; those that give it use once, few, many or a size class.

>TRBV30|TRBJ2-1|TRBD2|NA
TGTGCCTGGAGAGAAGCGGGAGTAATCGATGAGCAGTTCTTC
CAWREAGVIDEQFF
>TRBV28|TRBJ2-1|NA|few
TGTGCCAGTATCCGGGACCCAAGGAATGAGCAGTTCTTC
CASIRDPRNEQFF
>TRBV2|TRBJ2-1|TRBD1|few
TGTGCCAGCAGGGGGACAGGGATTATAGACCCCTACAATGAGCAGTTCTTC
CASRGTGIIDPYNEQFF
>TRBV6-2/TRBV6-3|TRBJ2-3|NA|NA
TGTGCCAGCAGTTCGGCGAGACGGGGCACAGATACGCAGTATTTT
CASSSARRGTDTQYF
>TRBV15|TRBJ1-1|NA|NA
TGTGCCACCAGCAGAGGGTGGGGGAACACTGAAGCTTTCTTT
CATSRGWGNTEAFF
>TRBV28|TRBJ2-5|NA|NA
TGTGCCAGCAGTTTGATGCGTTGGGAGACCCAGTACTTC
CASSLMRWETQYF
>TRBV20-1|TRBJ1-2|TRBD1|few
TGCAGTGCTACCCACAGGGGGCAGGACTATGGCTACACCTTC
CSATHRGQDYGYTF
>TRBV3-1|TRBJ2-2|TRBD2|few
TGTGCCAGCAGCCATGGGCCGGGACTAGCGGGAGGGCTCTCAGACACCGGGGAGCTGTTTTTT
CASSHGPGLAGGLSDTGELFF
>TRBV7-8|TRBJ2-7|TRBD1|NA
TGTGCCAGCAGCTTAGTGATCGGGACAGGGTCCTACGAGCAGTACTTC
CASSLVIGTGSYEQYF
>TRBV7-9|TRBJ2-5|NA|few
TGTGCCAGCAGCGGCTCGTGGGGTTACGAGACCCAGTACTTC
CASSGSWGYETQYF
>TRBV12-3/TRBV12-4|TRBJ2-7|NA|many
TGTGCCAGCAGTTTAGTCTTCAGGCGGAGCTCCTACGAGCAGTACTTC
CASSLVFRRSSYEQYF
>TRBV7-9|TRBJ2-1|NA|many
TGTGCCAGCAGCTTAGGCTTCAACTCCTACAATGAGCAGTTCTTC
CASSLGFNSYNEQFF
>TRBV5-1|TRBJ2-2|NA|many
TGCGCCAGCAGCTTCCGGGCACAGGACGCCTGGACCGGGGAGCTGTTTTTT
CASSFRAQDAWTGELFF
>TRBV20-1|TRBJ2-1|TRBD2|NA
TGCAGTGCCCCCCCGGGAACTAGCGGGAGGGATGAGCAGTTCTTC
CSAPPGTSGRDEQFF
>TRBV10-2|TRBJ2-7|TRBD2|few
TGCGCCAGCAGTGAGGTAGGGCTAGCGGATGCACTTGACGAGCAGTACTTC
CASSEVGLADALDEQYF
>TRBV5-1|TRBJ2-2|TRBD2|NA
TGCGCCAGCAGCTTGATTGCGGCGGGAGCCCACGGGGAGCTGTTTTTT
CASSLIAAGAHGELFF
>TRBV4-3|TRBJ2-1|NA|NA
TGCGCCAGCAGCCAAGATAGGGTTGGGGCCAATGAGCAGTTCTTC
CASSQDRVGANEQFF
>TRBV18|TRBJ2-7|NA|few
TGTGCCAGCTCAATCGGGGGGCTCTACGAGCAGTACTTC
CASSIGGLYEQYF
>TRBV9|TRBJ2-3|NA|NA
TGTGCCAGCAGCGTATCGCTAGGATTCACAGATACGCAGTATTTT
CASSVSLGFTDTQYF
>TRBV12-3/TRBV12-4|TRBJ2-5|NA|NA
TGTGCCAGCAGTTTAATACTGTTGGGGGGCCCGAAGGAGACCCAGTACTTC
CASSLILLGGPKETQYF
>TRBV20-1|TRBJ2-1|NA|many
TGCAGTGCTAGAGGCCGGACTATAGCCAATGAGCAGTTCTTC
CSARGRTIANEQFF
>TRBV3-1|TRBJ2-2|NA|NA
TGTGCCAGCAGCCAAAGGCTGTATCCTACCGGGGAGCTGTTTTTT
CASSQRLYPTGELFF
>TRBV4-3|TRBJ2-3|NA|few
TGCGCCAGCAGCCAAGTTTCATACAGCACAGATACGCAGTATTTT
CASSQVSYSTDTQYF
>TRBV4-3|TRBJ2-4|NA|NA
TGCGCCAGCAGCCAAGATCTTACGGGATCGGACATTCAGTACTTC
CASSQDLTGSDIQYF
>TRBV4-1|TRBJ1-2|NA|few
TGCGCCAGCAGACCCCAGGGTAACTATGGCTACACCTTC
CASRPQGNYGYTF
>TRBV27|TRBJ2-1|NA|NA
TGTGCCAGCAGTCCTAGTTGGAATGAGCAGTTCTTC
CASSPSWNEQFF
>TRBV6-5|TRBJ2-7|TRBD2|few
TGTGCCAGCAGTTACTTGGGTGCGGGAGCCTACGAGCAGTACTTC
CASSYLGAGAYEQYF
>TRBV24-1|TRBJ2-7|TRBD1|NA
TGTGCCACCAGTGATACCGGGACAGGGTTCTACGAGCAGTACTTC
CATSDTGTGFYEQYF
>TRBV13|TRBJ1-2|NA|many
TGTGCCAGCAGCTCCGAGGGGAGGACTAACTATGGCTACACCTTC
CASSSEGRTNYGYTF
>TRBV25-1|TRBJ1-4|NA|many
TGTGCCAGCAGTGAATGGGGTGGCGGGTCTAATGAAAAACTGTTTTTT
CASSEWGGGSNEKLFF
>TRBV11-2|TRBJ2-3|TRBD1|many
TGTGCCAGCAGCTCCCGGGACAGCGTTAGCACAGATACGCAGTATTTT
CASSSRDSVSTDTQYF
>TRBV28|TRBJ2-5|TRBD2|NA
TGTGCCAGCAGTTTCCCTGGCCAGCGGGATTCCCAAGAGACCCAGTACTTC
CASSFPGQRDSQETQYF
>TRBV7-9|TRBJ2-7|NA|few
TGTGCCAGCAGCTTACCGGGATTTAGGGAGCAGTACTTC
CASSLPGFREQYF
>TRBV20-1|TRBJ1-5|NA|few
TGCAGTGCGTTCTCCGGTAATCAGCCCCAGCATTTT
CSAFSGNQPQHF
>TRBV5-1|TRBJ2-2|TRBD2|NA
TGCGCCAGCAGCCCTGGCCCACTAGCGGATGTCTTCACCGGGGAGCTGTTTTTT
CASSPGPLADVFTGELFF
>TRBV11-2|TRBJ1-1|NA|NA
TGTGCCAGCAGCACAATGCTCAAGAACACTGAAGCTTTCTTT
CASSTMLKNTEAFF
>TRBV6-5|TRBJ2-7|NA|NA
TGTGCCAGCAGTTACGATGAGGGCTACGAGCAGTACTTC
CASSYDEGYEQYF
>TRBV7-9|TRBJ2-7|TRBD2|NA
TGTGCCAGCAGCTTCGCTAGCGGGGGTTACGAGCAGTACTTC
CASSFASGGYEQYF
>TRBV9|TRBJ2-3|TRBD2|NA
TGTGCCAGCAGCGTAGTTGGCACTAGCGGAGTCTCAGATACGCAGTATTTT
CASSVVGTSGVSDTQYF
>TRBV29-1|TRBJ2-3|TRBD2|many
TGCAGCGTTGAGCGGGAGGGCCTCGGTGATACGCAGTATTTT
CSVEREGLGDTQYF
>TRBV29-1|TRBJ2-1|TRBD1|many
TGCAGCACCCGGACAGGGGTGGCTGAGCAGTTCTTC
CSTRTGVAEQFF
>TRBV30|TRBJ2-5|NA|few
TGTGCCTGGAAACACCCGGCCCTTTGGGAGACCCAGTACTTC
CAWKHPALWETQYF
>TRBV7-9|TRBJ2-2|TRBD2|few
TGTGCCAGCAGCTTAGCCCGCGGGGGTGACACCGGGGAGCTGTTTTTT
CASSLARGGDTGELFF
>TRBV6-5|TRBJ2-5|NA|many
TGTGCCAGCAGTTACGGCCAGGGGGGGACCCAGTACTTC
CASSYGQGGTQYF
>TRBV10-3|TRBJ1-2|TRBD1|many
TGTGCCATCAGTGACAACAGGGGGACCTCCCACTATGGCTACACCTTC
CAISDNRGTSHYGYTF
>TRBV19|TRBJ1-2|NA|few
TGTGCCAGTAGTATCTGGCAGGACGGCTACACCTTC
CASSIWQDGYTF
>TRBV13|TRBJ1-1|TRBD1|NA
TGTGCCAGCAGCCCACGGGACAGGGTTGAGGCTTTCTTT
CASSPRDRVEAFF
>TRBV5-1|TRBJ2-7|TRBD1|many
TGCGCCAGCAGCACTTCCGGGACAGGGATCCACGAGCAGTACTTC
CASSTSGTGIHEQYF
>TRBV7-6|TRBJ2-5|NA|NA
TGTGCCAGCAGCTTCAAGCGTGGAGAGACCCAGTACTTC
CASSFKRGETQYF
>TRBV7-2|TRBJ2-5|TRBD2|NA
TGTGCCAGCAGTTCATGGTCTAGCGGGGGGAACCAAGAGACCCAGTACTTC
CASSSWSSGGNQETQYF
>TRBV3-1|TRBJ2-5|TRBD1|NA
TGTGCCAGCAGCCCCCCCACAGGGGGTGGAGAGACCCAGTACTTC
CASSPPTGGGETQYF
>TRBV24-1|TRBJ1-2|NA|NA
TGTGCCACCAGTGATTCTACAGGCGATGGCTACACCTTC
CATSDSTGDGYTF
>TRBV12-3/TRBV12-4|TRBJ2-7|NA|NA
TGTGCCAGCAGTTCTTGGACAGATGGCTACGAGCAGTACTTC
CASSSWTDGYEQYF
>TRBV29-1|TRBJ2-7|TRBD1|many
TGCAGCGTTGTTACAGGGGCGACCTACGAGCAGTACTTC
CSVVTGATYEQYF
>TRBV12-3/TRBV12-4|TRBJ1-5|NA|few
TGTGCCAGCACGACGGACAGAATGGGCAATCAGCCCCAGCATTTT
CASTTDRMGNQPQHF